These 15 T cell receptor beta chains came from one sample sequenced in a study of blood T cell repertoires in COVID-19. Sequenced by immunoSEQ multiplex PCR; TCRdb stores in-frame clones only, minus some. The sample records around 170,000 clones, about 84% being singletons. Sequencing was performed on PBMCs or T cells enriched from blood (not recorded which). The receptors originated from a man in his forties or fifties who had recovered from COVID-19.

The chain employs TRBV15 and TRBJ1-2, with D perhaps TRBD1 (5 bases). V lost 1 base, J lost 4 bases, and 16 bases lay in between. This CDR3 contains 16 residues. Germline CDR1 reads LNHNV; CDR2 reads YYDKDF (reference sequence). The CDR3 DNA reads as TGTGCCACCAGCAGAGCCAGGGCAGGACCCTTCTATGGCTACACCTTC. It translates to CATSRARAGPFYGYTF.

The chain recombines TRBV7-6 with TRBJ2-3; 10 bases fit TRBD1. V lost 5 bases to trimming and J lost 5 bases; unmatched junction nucleotides: 13. This CDR3 has 17 amino acids. CDR1 is SGHVS and CDR2 is FNYEAQ in the germline V gene. Written as DNA, the CDR3 is TGTGCCAGCAGCCACCCTCTACCGGGACAGGGGAAAGATACGCAGTATTTT. Its protein product is CASSHPLPGQGKDTQYF.

This chain connects TRBV10-3 to TRBJ2-3; 15 nucleotides line up with TRBD2. V lost 5 bases, J lost 4 bases, and 10 bases stayed unmatched. Germline values: CDR1 ENHRY, CDR2 SYGVKD. The CDR3 loop spans 18 amino acids. CDR3 in DNA: TGTGCCATCAGTCCCGGACTAGCGGGGGGGCCGGTCCCAGATACGCAGTATTTT. It encodes CAISPGLAGGPVPDTQYF.

The chain employs TRBV2 and TRBJ2-1; D is possibly TRBD2 (5 bases). V shed 6 bases and J shed 13 bases, with 16 bases lying between them. This CDR3 spans 12 amino acids. The germline V gene encodes CDR1 SNHLY and CDR2 FYNNEI. The CDR3 region has the DNA TGTGCCAGCAGGGCCCCCCTCGGGATTCAGTTCTTC. Amino acids: CASRAPLGIQFF.

The CDR3 DNA reads TGCGCCAGCTTCGCAGGGTGGAACACTGAAGCTTTCTTT. It codes for CASFAGWNTEAFF. The chain carries TRBV5-1 and TRBJ1-1; tentative D call: TRBD1 (5 bases). Germline CDR1 reads SGHRS; CDR2 reads YFSETQ. Trimming stripped 7 bases from V and 1 base from J, with 11 bases between. CDR3 length equals 13 residues.

V and J are TRBV4-3 and TRBJ2-2, with a possible D match to TRBD1 (8 bases). This CDR3 has 15 amino acids. Per germline, CDR1 LGHNA and CDR2 YSLEER. V lost 1 base and J 7 bases, leaving 13 bases between the germline ends. The CDR3 coding sequence is TGCGCCAGCAGCCAAGGGACAGGGAGGGACGGGGAGCTGTTTTTT. Its protein product is CASSQGTGRDGELFF.

This chain connects TRBV7-9 to TRBJ2-5, with D possibly matching TRBD2 (5 bases). The CDR3 contains 18 residues. Germline-derived CDR1 and CDR2 are SEHNR and FQNEAQ (reference sequence). V lost 0 bases, J lost 4 bases, and 21 bases lay in between. This CDR3 reads CASSLAAQDYLAPETQYF. The CDR3 coding sequence is TGTGCCAGCAGCTTAGCGGCCCAAGACTATCTAGCTCCAGAGACCCAGTACTTC.

This chain links TRBV27 with TRBJ2-3, with D perhaps TRBD1 (7 bases). This CDR3 is built from 15 residues. The V end was cut by 3 bases, the J end by 4 bases, with 14 bases between. Germline CDR1 reads MNHEY; CDR2 reads SMNVEV (reference sequence). The CDR3 coding sequence is TGTGCCAGCAGTTTCTCAGGGGGAGGCTCAGATACGCAGTATTTT. Translation gives CASSFSGGGSDTQYF.

The sample holds one count of this clone. This specimen includes other DNA sequences encoding the same CDR3. The chain has TRBV19 and TRBJ1-5; the match to TRBD1 covers 10 bases. The germline V gene has CDR1 LNHDA and CDR2 SQIVND (reference sequence). Trimming removed 4 bases from V and 1 base from J; junction bases left unmatched: 4. The CDR3 length is 16 residues. CDR3 region: CASSTRQGASNQPQHF. In nucleotides, the CDR3 is TGTGCCAGTAGTACCCGACAGGGGGCGAGCAATCAGCCCCAGCATTTT.

The chain uses TRBV6-2 or TRBV6-3 and TRBJ1-2; tentatively, D is TRBD1 (5 bases). CDR3 size: 15 residues. The ends were cut back, 0 bases at V and 4 bases at J, with 12 bases in the middle. Germline V gene lookup returns CDR1 MNHEY and CDR2 SVGEGT. DNA for the CDR3: TGTGCCAGCAGTTACTCGTCGACAGATATCTATGGCTACACCTTC. This codes for CASSYSSTDIYGYTF.

The chain combines TRBV29-1 with TRBJ1-2; TRBD1 is a possible D gene (5 bases). Germline lookup yields CDR1 SQVTM and CDR2 ANQGSEA. V lost 2 bases, J lost 7 bases, and 17 bases lay in between. This CDR3 spans 14 amino acids. The DNA for the CDR3 is TGCAGCGTTGAAATGTATAGGGGCACGGGTGGCTACACCTTC. This sequence encodes CSVEMYRGTGGYTF.

The chain has TRBV30 and TRBJ1-1, with TRBD1 as a possible D gene (6 bases). The CDR3 totals 13 residues. Trimming took 1 base from V and 6 from J, leaving 12 bases between them. Germline V CDR1 and CDR2: GTSNPN, SVGIG (reference sequence). The CDR3 bases are TGTGCCTGGAGTGGACAGGCGACCTCTGAAGCTTTCTTT. It yields the protein CAWSGQATSEAFF. The variable domain in full, with the rest retrieved from reference TRBV30 and TRBJ1-1, is SQTIHQWPATLVQPVGSPLSLECTVEGTSNPNLYWYRQAAGRGLQLLFYSVGIGQISSEVPQNLSASRPQDRQFILSSKKLLLSDSGFYLCAWSGQATSEAFFGQGTRLTVV.

The chain couples TRBV10-3 to TRBJ2-5; 14 positions agree with TRBD2. The CDR3 is 17 residues long. With V trimmed by 2 bases and J by 1 base, 3 bases remained unmatched. The germline CDR1 and CDR2 sequences are ENHRY and SYGVKD. In DNA form, the CDR3 reads TGTGCCATCAGTGAGGCGGGACTAGCGGGGGTCCAAGAGACCCAGTACTTC. Translating gives CAISEAGLAGVQETQYF.

The CDR3 here is CASSLGASSGNTIYF. CDR3 sequence (DNA): TGCGCCAGCAGCTTGGGGGCCAGCTCTGGAAACACCATATATTTT. The V call is TRBV5-1, the J call TRBJ1-3; D call uncertain. V lost 0 bases, J lost 0 bases, and 7 bases lay in between. The CDR3 spans 15 residues. Germline V lookup: CDR1 SGHRS, CDR2 YFSETQ.

The chain links TRBV10-3 to TRBJ1-6, with D possibly TRBD1 on 6 matching bases. The germline V gene has CDR1 ENHRY and CDR2 SYGVKD. V was shortened by 4 bases and J by 11 bases, with 15 bases between the two germline ends. The CDR3 covers 14 residues. CDR3 sequence: CAISAGTRGAPLHF. For the CDR3, the DNA is TGTGCCATCAGTGCCGGGACAAGGGGAGCACCCCTCCACTTT.